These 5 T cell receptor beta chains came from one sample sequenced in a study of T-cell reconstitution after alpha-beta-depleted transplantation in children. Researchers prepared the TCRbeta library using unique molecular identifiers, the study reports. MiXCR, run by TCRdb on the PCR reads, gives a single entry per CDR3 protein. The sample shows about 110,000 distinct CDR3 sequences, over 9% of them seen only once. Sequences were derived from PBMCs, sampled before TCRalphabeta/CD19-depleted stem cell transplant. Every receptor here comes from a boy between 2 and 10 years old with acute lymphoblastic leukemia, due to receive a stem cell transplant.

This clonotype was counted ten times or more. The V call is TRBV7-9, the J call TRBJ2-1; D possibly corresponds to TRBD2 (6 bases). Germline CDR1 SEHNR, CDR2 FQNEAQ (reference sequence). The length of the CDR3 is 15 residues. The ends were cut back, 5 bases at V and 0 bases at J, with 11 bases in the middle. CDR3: CASSLGTVSYNEQFF. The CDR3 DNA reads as TGTGCCAGCAGCCTCGGGACTGTCTCCTACAATGAGCAGTTCTTC.

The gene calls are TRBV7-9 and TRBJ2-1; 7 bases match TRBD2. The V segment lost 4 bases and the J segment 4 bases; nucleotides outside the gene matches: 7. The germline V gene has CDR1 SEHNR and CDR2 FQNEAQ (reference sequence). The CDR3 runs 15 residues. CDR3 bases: TGTGCCAGCAGCTCGAGGGACTACCAATACAATGAGCAGTTCTTC. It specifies CASSSRDYQYNEQFF.

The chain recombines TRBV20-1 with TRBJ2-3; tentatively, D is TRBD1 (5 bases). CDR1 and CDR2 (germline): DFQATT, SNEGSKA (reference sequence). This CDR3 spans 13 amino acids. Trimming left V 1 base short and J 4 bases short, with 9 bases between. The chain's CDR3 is CSARGGHADTQYF. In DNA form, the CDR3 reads TGCAGTGCTAGAGGCGGACACGCAGATACGCAGTATTTT.

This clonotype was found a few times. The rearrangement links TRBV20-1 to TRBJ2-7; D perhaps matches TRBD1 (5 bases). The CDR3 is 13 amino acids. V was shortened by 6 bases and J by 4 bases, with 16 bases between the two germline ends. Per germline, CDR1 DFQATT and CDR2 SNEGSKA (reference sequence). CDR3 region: CSAGVGKGYEQYF. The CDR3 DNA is TGCAGTGCAGGGGTCGGAAAAGGGTACGAGCAGTACTTC.

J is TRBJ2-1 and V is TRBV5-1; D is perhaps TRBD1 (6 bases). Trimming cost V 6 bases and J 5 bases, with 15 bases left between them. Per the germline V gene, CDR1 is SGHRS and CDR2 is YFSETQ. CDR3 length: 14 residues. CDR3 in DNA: TGCGCCAGCAAGAGGACAGACCAGAACAATGAGCAGTTCTTC. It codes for CASKRTDQNNEQFF. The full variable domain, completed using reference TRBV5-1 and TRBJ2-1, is KAGVTQTPRYLIKTRGQQVTLSCSPISGHRSVSWYQQTPGQGLQFLFEYFSETQRNKGNFPGRFSGRQFSNSRSEMNVSTLELGDSALYLCASKRTDQNNEQFFGPGTRLTVL.